The 28 T cell receptor beta chains reported below all come from one sample, sequenced in a study of cytomegalovirus exposure and HLA in healthy donors. In the PCR, 60 Vbeta and 13 Jbeta primers were used. TCRdb keeps only in-frame clones here, not all; method: immunoSEQ multiplex PCR. This sample's clone table lists 150,000 or so clones. The sequencing input was PBMCs. All receptors derive from a woman aged 45-59 years in good health and CMV-seronegative.

This chain joins TRBV4-3 and TRBJ2-1, with D perhaps matching TRBD2 (5 bases). The germline V gene has CDR1 LGHNA and CDR2 YSLEER. V gave up 0 bases and J gave up 10 bases, with 13 bases separating them. CDR3 length equals 14 residues. The CDR3 protein is CASSQDYEEREQFF. CDR3 coding DNA: TGCGCCAGCAGCCAAGATTATGAGGAGCGGGAGCAGTTCTTC.

V is TRBV2 and J is TRBJ1-6; D possibly corresponds to TRBD1 (5 bases). The CDR3 loop spans 16 amino acids. V gave up 6 bases and J gave up 5 bases, with 17 bases separating them. CDR1 is SNHLY, CDR2 FYNNEI, per germline. DNA of the CDR3: TGTGCCAGCAGAACCGGGCAGGGCGCGGATAATTCACCCCTCCACTTT. Its protein is CASRTGQGADNSPLHF.

The chain is built from TRBV10-3 and TRBJ1-3, with 7 bases lining up with TRBD1. Germline V gives CDR1 ENHRY, CDR2 SYGVKD. The V segment lost 3 bases and the J segment 8 bases; nucleotides outside the gene matches: 10. The CDR3 sequence is 15 residues long. The CDR3: CAISENRGWIDTIYF. The CDR3 DNA sequence: TGTGCCATCAGTGAAAACAGGGGATGGATAGACACCATATATTTT.

The chain joins TRBV28 to TRBJ2-7; no clear D gene. Trimming removed 6 bases from V and 0 bases from J, with 15 bases in between. The CDR3 is 15 residues long. Germline loops: CDR1 MDHEN, CDR2 SYDVKM. The CDR3 protein is CASSLRQPYSYEQYF. The CDR3, as DNA: TGTGCCAGCAGCCTGAGGCAGCCCTACTCCTACGAGCAGTACTTC.

The rearrangement links TRBV6-5 to TRBJ2-2, with 11 positions matching TRBD2. Trimming took 5 bases from V and 6 from J; bases not matched to a gene: 8. CDR1 is MNHEY, CDR2 SVGAGI, per germline. The CDR3 spans 16 residues. CDR3: CASSHYSSGRSGELFF. The DNA for the CDR3 is TGTGCCAGCAGTCACTATTCTAGCGGGAGGTCCGGGGAGCTGTTTTTT.

The genes are TRBV7-9 and TRBJ1-1; D not certain. This CDR3 has 12 residues. Trimming cost V 3 bases and J 4 bases, with 6 bases left between them. Germline V gene lookup returns CDR1 SEHNR and CDR2 FQNEAQ (reference sequence). In DNA, the CDR3 is TGTGCCAGCAGCTTTGCCGGCACTGAAGCTTTCTTT. This gives the protein CASSFAGTEAFF.

This chain connects TRBV7-9 to TRBJ2-7; D call uncertain. Germline V gene sequence: CDR1 SEHNR, CDR2 FQNEAQ (reference sequence). The CDR3 is made up of 13 amino acids. V was shortened by 4 bases and J by 0 bases, with 7 bases between the two germline ends. CDR3 bases: TGTGCCAGCAGCTCGACAAACTCCTACGAGCAGTACTTC. It specifies CASSSTNSYEQYF.

V and J are TRBV4-2 and TRBJ1-2; D is possibly TRBD1 (6 bases). Germline V gene data show CDR1 as LGHNA and CDR2 as YNFKEQ. V dropped 1 base and J dropped 4 bases, with 13 bases sitting between them. The CDR3 is made up of 15 amino acids. The CDR3 region has the DNA TGTGCCAGCAGCCAAGTTACAGGGTTCTTCTATGGCTACACCTTC. Protein: CASSQVTGFFYGYTF.

The chain links TRBV7-3 to TRBJ2-1, with 8 bases lining up with TRBD2. The ends lost 1 base at V and 12 bases at J; junction bases unmatched: 8. CDR1 is SGHTA, CDR2 FQGTGA, per germline. The CDR3 totals 14 residues. The CDR3 sequence is CASSLIFAGGVQFF. The CDR3 bases are TGTGCCAGCAGCTTAATTTTTGCGGGGGGCGTGCAGTTCTTC.

The V and J genes are TRBV5-4 and TRBJ1-2; 7 positions agree with TRBD1. V was pared by 1 base and J by 7 bases, with 13 bases of the junction left unmatched. Germline V CDR1 and CDR2: SGHNT, YYREEE (reference sequence). This CDR3 has 16 amino acids. CDR3 residues: CASSLWAGGPGRGYTF. In DNA form, the CDR3 reads TGTGCCAGCAGCTTGTGGGCAGGGGGGCCCGGGCGTGGCTACACCTTC.

The chain couples TRBV28 to TRBJ1-1; 7 nucleotides agree with TRBD1. Looked up from germline, CDR1 is MDHEN and CDR2 is SYDVKM. V trimming: 5 bases; J trimming: 5 bases; junction bases outside the gene matches: 8. The CDR3 is 14 amino acids. The CDR3 coding sequence is TGTGCCAGCAGTCCCGAGGGGGCTTGGACTGAAGCTTTCTTT. The encoded protein is CASSPEGAWTEAFF.

This chain connects TRBV29-1 to TRBJ2-3; perhaps TRBD1 as D (6 bases). Deletions cut 4 bases from V and 3 bases from J, with 11 bases between. CDR1 and CDR2 (germline): SQVTM, ANQGSEA. The CDR3 length is 13 residues. The CDR3 protein is CSVVGQGTDTQYF. The CDR3 region has the DNA TGCAGCGTTGTCGGCCAGGGGACAGATACGCAGTATTTT.

The V and J genes are TRBV7-9 and TRBJ1-2; 8 bases match TRBD1. Germline lookup yields CDR1 SEHNR and CDR2 FQNEAQ (reference sequence). The CDR3 extends over 14 amino acids. Trimming took 5 bases from V and 4 from J; bases not matched to a gene: 6. CDR3 bases: TGTGCCAGCAGCGCGACAGGGGCTAGCTATGGCTACACCTTC. It yields the protein CASSATGASYGYTF.

The CDR3 is CASSQDLGLPTDTQYF. The DNA for the CDR3 is TGCGCCAGCAGCCAAGACCTGGGACTGCCTACAGATACGCAGTATTTT. The V call is TRBV4-3, the J call TRBJ2-3, with a possible D match to TRBD2 (6 bases). V shed 0 bases and J shed 3 bases, with 13 bases lying between them. The CDR3 runs 16 residues. The germline CDR1 and CDR2 sequences are LGHNA and YSLEER.

V is TRBV12-5 and J is TRBJ1-3; TRBD1 might be the D (6 bases). Trimming removed 6 bases at V and 4 bases at J, with 13 bases between. Per the germline V gene, CDR1 is LGHNT and CDR2 is FRNRAP. The CDR3 spans 14 residues. The CDR3: CASGLGTYGNTIYF. CDR3 coding DNA: TGTGCTAGTGGGCTTGGGACATACGGAAACACCATATATTTT.

The chain employs TRBV2 and TRBJ1-2, with TRBD1 identical over 8 bases. CDR3 length equals 15 residues. The junction had 9 bases not matched to a gene; V was cut back by 5 bases and J by 4 bases. CDR1 and CDR2 from the germline V gene are SNHLY and FYNNEI. The CDR3 coding sequence is TGTGCCAGCAGTACCCAACAGGGGGGCGGCTATGGCTACACCTTC. Translated, it gives CASSTQQGGGYGYTF.

This chain links TRBV28 with TRBJ2-6; TRBD1 might be the D (5 bases). The germline gives CDR1 MDHEN, CDR2 SYDVKM. Deletions cut 2 bases from V and 4 bases from J, with 12 bases between. This CDR3 is 16 amino acids long. This chain's CDR3 is CASSLGAGFGANVLTF. DNA of the CDR3: TGTGCCAGCAGTTTAGGGGCAGGTTTCGGGGCCAACGTCCTGACTTTC.

The J gene is TRBJ2-1, the V gene TRBV28; 9 positions match TRBD2. The CDR3 sequence is 16 residues long. CDR1 is MDHEN and CDR2 is SYDVKM in the germline V gene. V dropped 0 bases and J dropped 8; count of bases not matched to a gene: 8. The CDR3 region is CASSLWAGGRIDEQFF. CDR3 sequence (DNA): TGTGCCAGCAGTTTATGGGCGGGGGGGCGGATCGATGAGCAGTTCTTC.

Comments on this clone: Germline and junction disagree at one end, which may indicate a read error. This chain joins TRBV7-7 and TRBJ2-7; 7 positions match TRBD2. The CDR3 is 18 amino acids. CDR1 SSHAT and CDR2 FNYEAQ come from the germline V gene (reference sequence). This CDR3 reads CASSLGGWWALVNYEQYF. In nucleotides, the CDR3 is TGTGCTAGCAGCTTGGGGGGGTGGTGGGCCCTGGTTAACTACGAGCAGTACTTC.

V is TRBV28 and J is TRBJ2-7; D might be TRBD1 (5 bases). The CDR3 contains 13 residues. CDR1 is MDHEN, CDR2 SYDVKM, per germline. The V and J ends lost 3 bases and 7 bases respectively, with 13 bases between them. In nucleotides, the CDR3 is TGTGCCAGCAGTTTTGGGGCTCTAGGGGAGCAGTACTTC. Translation: CASSFGALGEQYF.

The chain has TRBV9 and TRBJ2-2; D remains unclear. The germline V gene encodes CDR1 SGDLS and CDR2 YYNGEE. V was cut by 0 bases and J by 6 bases, with 9 bases left in between. The CDR3 covers 14 residues. CDR3 bases: TGTGCCAGCAGCGTAGAAGTGCGGTCCGGGGAGCTGTTTTTT. It is translated as CASSVEVRSGELFF.

The J gene is TRBJ1-1, the V gene TRBV5-8, with D possibly TRBD1 on 6 matching bases. The ends were cut back, 0 bases at V and 4 bases at J, with 13 bases in the middle. The length of the CDR3 is 15 residues. Germline CDR1 is SGHTS and CDR2 is YDEGEE. CDR3 loop: CASSLEAGVGTEAFF. The DNA of the CDR3 is TGTGCCAGCAGCTTGGAGGCAGGGGTGGGCACTGAAGCTTTCTTT.

The V and J genes are TRBV19 and TRBJ1-5; the D gene is possibly TRBD1 (6 bases). The germline V and J ends were trimmed by 3 bases and 3 bases, with 12 bases remaining between them. CDR1 and CDR2 from the germline V gene are LNHDA and SQIVND (reference sequence). The length of the CDR3 is 15 residues. CDR3 sequence: CASSMGGQNNQPQHF. The CDR3 region has the DNA TGTGCCAGTAGTATGGGTGGACAGAACAATCAGCCCCAGCATTTT.

V and J are TRBV19 and TRBJ1-5, with 11 positions matching TRBD1. The germline CDR1 and CDR2 sequences are LNHDA and SQIVND (reference sequence). The CDR3 has 16 residues. The ends lost 7 bases at V and 0 bases at J; junction bases unmatched: 5. CDR3 sequence reads: CASTPGQGVSNQPQHF. The CDR3 DNA reads as TGTGCCAGTACCCCGGGACAGGGGGTTAGCAATCAGCCCCAGCATTTT.

The rearrangement links TRBV30 to TRBJ1-2; 7 positions agree with TRBD1. The CDR3 runs 16 residues. The ends lost 2 bases at V and 3 bases at J; junction bases unmatched: 12. Germline CDR1 GTSNPN, CDR2 SVGIG (reference sequence). Written as DNA, the CDR3 is TGTGCCTGGAGTCGGGGGTCATCGGGACAGTACTATGGCTACACCTTC. Translating gives CAWSRGSSGQYYGYTF.

The chain joins TRBV5-1 to TRBJ2-5; 11 bases are shared with TRBD2. Germline CDR1 is SGHRS and CDR2 is YFSETQ. Trimming cost V 4 bases and J 5 bases; bases outside gene matches: 7. The CDR3 consists of 15 residues. The CDR3 here is CASSRDSGGVETQYF. The DNA of the CDR3 is TGCGCCAGCAGCAGGGATAGCGGGGGGGTGGAGACCCAGTACTTC. Based on the CDR3 plus reference TRBV5-1 and TRBJ2-5, the full variable domain is KAGVTQTPRYLIKTRGQQVTLSCSPISGHRSVSWYQQTPGQGLQFLFEYFSETQRNKGNFPGRFSGRQFSNSRSEMNVSTLELGDSALYLCASSRDSGGVETQYFGPGTRLLVL.

V usage is TRBV19 and J usage is TRBJ2-3; 7 bases are a match to TRBD2. Germline loops: CDR1 LNHDA, CDR2 SQIVND (reference sequence). The CDR3 runs to 15 residues. V lost 4 bases and J lost 2; bases outside the gene matches: 6. The CDR3 loop is CASSKGRGNTDTQYF. CDR3 nucleotide sequence: TGTGCCAGTAGTAAAGGGCGGGGGAACACAGATACGCAGTATTTT. The complete variable domain, with remaining parts taken from reference TRBV19 and TRBJ2-3, reads DGGITQSPKYLFRKEGQNVTLSCEQNLNHDAMYWYRQDPGQGLRLIYYSQIVNDFQKGDIAEGYSVSREKKESFPLTVTSAQKNPTAFYLCASSKGRGNTDTQYFGPGTRLTVL.

The chain uses TRBV28 and TRBJ2-1; 13 positions agree with TRBD2. V was clipped by 6 bases and J by 7 bases; unmatched bases: 9. The CDR3 runs to 16 residues. Germline CDR1 and CDR2: MDHEN and SYDVKM. In nucleotides, the CDR3 is TGTGCCAGCAGCATGAAGACTAGCGGGAGGAGGAATGAGCAGTTCTTC. Protein product: CASSMKTSGRRNEQFF.